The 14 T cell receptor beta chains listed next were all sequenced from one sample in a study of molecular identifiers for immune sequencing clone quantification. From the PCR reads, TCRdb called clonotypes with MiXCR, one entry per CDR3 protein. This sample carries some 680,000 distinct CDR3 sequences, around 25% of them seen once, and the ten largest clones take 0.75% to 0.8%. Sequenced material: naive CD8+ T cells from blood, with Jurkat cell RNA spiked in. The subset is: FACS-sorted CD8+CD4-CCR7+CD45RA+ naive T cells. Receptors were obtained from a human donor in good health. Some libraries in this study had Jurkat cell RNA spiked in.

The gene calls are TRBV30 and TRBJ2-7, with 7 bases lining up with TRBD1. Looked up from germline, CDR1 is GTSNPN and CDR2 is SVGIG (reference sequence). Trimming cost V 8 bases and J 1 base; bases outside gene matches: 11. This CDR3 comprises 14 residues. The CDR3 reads CAAGTGVGSYEQYF. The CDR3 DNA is TGTGCCGCCGGTACAGGGGTCGGTTCCTACGAGCAGTACTTC.

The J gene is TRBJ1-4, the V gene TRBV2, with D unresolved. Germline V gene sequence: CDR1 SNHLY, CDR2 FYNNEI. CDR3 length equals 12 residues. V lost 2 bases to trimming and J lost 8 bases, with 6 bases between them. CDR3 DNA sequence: TGTGCCAGCAGTGAAACCAGGGAAAAACTGTTTTTT. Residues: CASSETREKLFF.

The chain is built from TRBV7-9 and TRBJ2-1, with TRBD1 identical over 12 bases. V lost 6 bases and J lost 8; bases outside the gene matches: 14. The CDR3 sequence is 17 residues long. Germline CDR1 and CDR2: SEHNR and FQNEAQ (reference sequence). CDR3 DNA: TGTGCCAGCAGACCTACTTCCCCGGGACAGGGGGCGGATGAGCAGTTCTTC. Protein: CASRPTSPGQGADEQFF.

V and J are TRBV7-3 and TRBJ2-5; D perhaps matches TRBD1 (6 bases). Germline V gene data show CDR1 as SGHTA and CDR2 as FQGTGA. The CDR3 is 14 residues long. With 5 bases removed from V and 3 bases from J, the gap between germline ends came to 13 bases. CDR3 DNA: TGTGCCAGCAGCCTACAGGGACCTAAAGAGACCCAGTACTTC. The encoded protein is CASSLQGPKETQYF.

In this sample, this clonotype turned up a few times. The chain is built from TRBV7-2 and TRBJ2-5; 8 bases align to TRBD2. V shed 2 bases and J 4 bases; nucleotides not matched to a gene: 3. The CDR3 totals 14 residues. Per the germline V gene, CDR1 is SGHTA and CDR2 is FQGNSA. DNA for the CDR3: TGTGCCAGCAGCTTAAGTGGACTAGCAGAGACCCAGTACTTC. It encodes CASSLSGLAETQYF.

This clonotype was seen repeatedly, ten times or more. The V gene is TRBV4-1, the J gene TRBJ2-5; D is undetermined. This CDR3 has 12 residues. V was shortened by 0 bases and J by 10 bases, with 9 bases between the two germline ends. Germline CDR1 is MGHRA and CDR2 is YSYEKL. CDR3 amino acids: CASSQDPACQYF. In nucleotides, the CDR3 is TGCGCCAGCAGCCAAGATCCGGCCTGCCAGTACTTC.

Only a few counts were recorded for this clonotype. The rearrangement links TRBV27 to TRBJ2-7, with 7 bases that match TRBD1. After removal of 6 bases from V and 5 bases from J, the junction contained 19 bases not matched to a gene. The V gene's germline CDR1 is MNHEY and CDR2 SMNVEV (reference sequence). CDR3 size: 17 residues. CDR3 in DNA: TGTGCCAGCAGGATTCCCTCAAGTGGGGACAGTCCCCACGAGCAGTACTTC. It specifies CASRIPSSGDSPHEQYF.

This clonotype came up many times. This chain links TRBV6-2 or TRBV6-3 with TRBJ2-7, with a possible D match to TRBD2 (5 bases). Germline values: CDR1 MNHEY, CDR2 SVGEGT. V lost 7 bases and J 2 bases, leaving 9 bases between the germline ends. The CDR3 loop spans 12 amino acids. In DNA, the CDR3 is TGTGCCAGCATGACGGGAACCTACGAGCAGTACTTC. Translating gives CASMTGTYEQYF.

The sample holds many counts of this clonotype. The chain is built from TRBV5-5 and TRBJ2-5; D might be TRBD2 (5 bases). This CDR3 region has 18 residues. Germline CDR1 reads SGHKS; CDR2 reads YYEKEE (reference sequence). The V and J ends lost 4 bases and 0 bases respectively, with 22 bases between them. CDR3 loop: CASSAGLFGNPYQETQYF. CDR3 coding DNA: TGTGCCAGCAGCGCGGGTCTTTTCGGGAACCCGTACCAAGAGACCCAGTACTTC.

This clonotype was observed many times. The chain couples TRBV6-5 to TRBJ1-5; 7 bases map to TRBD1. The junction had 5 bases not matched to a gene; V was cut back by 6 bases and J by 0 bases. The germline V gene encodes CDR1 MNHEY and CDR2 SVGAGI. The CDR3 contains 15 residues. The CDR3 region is CASSPTGNSNQPQHF. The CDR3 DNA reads TGTGCCAGCAGCCCGACAGGGAATAGCAATCAGCCCCAGCATTTT.

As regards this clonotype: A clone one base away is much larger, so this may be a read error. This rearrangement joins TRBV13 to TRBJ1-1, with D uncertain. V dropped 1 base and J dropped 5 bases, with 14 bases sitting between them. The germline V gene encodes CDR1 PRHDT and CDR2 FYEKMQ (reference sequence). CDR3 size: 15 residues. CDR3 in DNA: TGTGCCAGCAGCTTAGAGAGGGAATTGCGGACTGAAGCTTTCTTT. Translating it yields CASSLERELRTEAFF.

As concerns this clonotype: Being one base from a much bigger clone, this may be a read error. The CDR3 sequence is CASSQDLGQGLGPQYF. DNA of the CDR3: TGCGCCAGCAGCCAAGATCTGGGACAGGGTTTGGGGCCCCAGTACTTC. The V and J genes are TRBV4-3 and TRBJ2-5; 9 nucleotides match TRBD1. Germline V CDR1 and CDR2: LGHNA, YSLEER. The V gene end was trimmed by 0 bases and the J gene end by 9 bases; junction bases not matched to a gene: 11. CDR3 length: 16 amino acids.

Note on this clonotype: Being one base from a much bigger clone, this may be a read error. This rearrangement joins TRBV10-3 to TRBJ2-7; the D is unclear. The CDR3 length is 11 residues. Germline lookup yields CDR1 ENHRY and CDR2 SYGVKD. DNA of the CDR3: TGTGACATCAGCGAATACTACGAGCAGTACTTC. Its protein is CDISEYYEQYF.

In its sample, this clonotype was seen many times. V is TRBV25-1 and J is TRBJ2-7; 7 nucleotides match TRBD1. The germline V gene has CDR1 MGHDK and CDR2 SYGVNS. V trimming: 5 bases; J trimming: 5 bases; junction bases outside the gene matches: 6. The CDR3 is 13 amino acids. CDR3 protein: CASSKTGKHEQYF. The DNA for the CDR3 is TGTGCCAGCAGTAAGACAGGGAAGCACGAGCAGTACTTC.